The 25 T cell receptor beta chains listed next were all sequenced from one sample in a study of T cells in Graves' hyperthyroidism and ophthalmopathy. TCR beta CDR3 regions were amplified from RNA transcripts. When the TCR CDR3 underwent first-round RT-PCR, the HTBI primer set was used. Via MiXCR, TCRdb re-called the multiplex PCR reads, giving one row per CDR3 protein. The sample lists 75,000 to 100,000 distinct CDR3 sequences, around 42% occurring once. The specimen sequenced was peripheral blood or thyroid tissue (not recorded which). Source of these receptors: a woman aged 30 to 39 with Graves' hyperthyroidism.

This clonotype appeared many times. The rearrangement uses TRBV7-6 and TRBJ1-3; a weak D match, TRBD1 (5 bases). Trimming cost V 5 bases and J 2 bases, with 10 bases left between them. Germline V gene sequence: CDR1 SGHVS, CDR2 FNYEAQ. The CDR3 runs 14 residues. This CDR3 reads CASSRWGTGNTIYF. The CDR3 nucleotides read TGTGCCAGCAGCCGCTGGGGGACTGGAAACACCATATATTTT.

The V gene is TRBV14, the J gene TRBJ2-6, with 7 bases fitting TRBD2. CDR3 length equals 16 residues. Germline V gene sequence: CDR1 SGHDN, CDR2 FVKESK. Germline trimming cut 8 bases from V and 1 base from J; bases unmatched to any gene: 8. The CDR3 is CASSPLGGSGANVLTF. DNA of the CDR3: TGTGCCAGCTCACCATTGGGGGGGTCTGGGGCCAACGTCCTGACTTTC. The entire variable domain, with the rest obtained from reference TRBV14 and TRBJ2-6, is as follows: EAGVTQFPSHSVIEKGQTVTLRCDPISGHDNLYWYRRVMGKEIKFLLHFVKESKQDESGMPNNRFLAERTGGTYSTLKVQPAELEDSGVYFCASSPLGGSGANVLTFGAGSRLTVL.

This clonotype was counted at least ten times. The V gene is TRBV5-1, the J gene TRBJ1-4; possible D gene TRBD1, 6 bases. The CDR3 consists of 15 residues. The germline V gene encodes CDR1 SGHRS and CDR2 YFSETQ. The V gene lost 2 bases and the J gene lost 4 bases, with 12 bases spanning the gap. CDR3 nucleotide sequence: TGCGCCAGCAGCTTTACGGGACACCGTAATGAAAAACTGTTTTTT. Residues: CASSFTGHRNEKLFF.

This clonotype came up many times. This chain uses TRBV9 with TRBJ2-5, with D maybe TRBD1 (6 bases). The CDR3 is made up of 13 amino acids. The V and J ends lost 8 bases and 3 bases respectively, with 14 bases between them. Germline loops: CDR1 SGDLS, CDR2 YYNGEE. The CDR3 protein is CASAQGIEETQYF. The CDR3, as DNA: TGTGCCAGTGCACAGGGAATTGAAGAGACCCAGTACTTC.

V is TRBV12-3 or TRBV12-4 and J is TRBJ1-2; the match to TRBD1 covers 7 bases. Trimming removed 2 bases from V and 8 bases from J; junction bases left unmatched: 5. The CDR3 has 13 amino acids. CDR3 nucleotides: TGTGCCAGCAGTTTAAAGGGGGCGGAAGGCTACACCTTC. This gives the protein CASSLKGAEGYTF.

This sequence joins TRBV7-2 and TRBJ2-7, with TRBD1 matching over 8 bases. The CDR3 is made up of 13 amino acids. Trimming took 4 bases from V and 6 from J; bases not matched to a gene: 5. The germline V gene has CDR1 SGHTA and CDR2 FQGNSA. The CDR3 loop reads CASSSRQGSEQYF. CDR3 coding DNA: TGTGCCAGCAGCTCTAGACAGGGGAGCGAGCAGTACTTC.

This clonotype was seen repeatedly, ten times or more. The chain employs TRBV28 and TRBJ2-2; D may be TRBD1 or TRBD2 (5 bases each). Per germline, CDR1 MDHEN and CDR2 SYDVKM. V lost 5 bases and J 5 bases, leaving 9 bases between the germline ends. CDR3 size: 13 residues. The CDR3 sequence is CASSTGATGELFF. CDR3 sequence (DNA): TGTGCCAGCAGTACCGGGGCTACCGGGGAGCTGTTTTTT.

The chain joins TRBV20-1 to TRBJ2-5; D is perhaps TRBD2 (6 bases). The better agreement between TRBJ2-7 and the DNA end casts doubt on the J call. The CDR3 length is 13 residues. Germline CDR1 reads DFQATT; CDR2 reads SNEGSKA (reference sequence). The CDR3 DNA reads TGCAGTGCTAGCTCCGGCGGGGCCTACGAGCAGTACTTC. This gives the protein CSASSGGAYEQYF.

Note on this clonotype: One end of the junction is discordant with germline, which a read error may explain. The chain is built from TRBV7-8 and TRBJ1-3; D call uncertain. The germline V gene encodes CDR1 SGHVS and CDR2 FQNEAQ. The CDR3 runs to 13 residues. CDR3 DNA sequence: TGTGCCAGCAGCTACCCTCGGGGAAGCACCATATATTTT. Amino acids: CASSYPRGSTIYF.

This clonotype has ten or more counts. V gene TRBV6-1 combines with J gene TRBJ1-5; weak D call: TRBD1 (6 bases). V was cut by 7 bases and J by 8 bases, with 15 bases left in between. Germline CDR1 MNHNS, CDR2 SASEGT. The CDR3 covers 13 residues. CDR3 amino acids: CASTVGGQEPQHF. In nucleotides, the CDR3 is TGTGCCAGCACTGTGGGGGGACAAGAGCCCCAGCATTTT.

In this sample, this clonotype turned up many times. The chain employs TRBV10-3 and TRBJ2-7; 9 nucleotides match TRBD2. V shed 5 bases, J shed 3 bases, and the junction held 11 bases outside the gene matches. CDR3 size: 16 residues. Germline-derived CDR1 and CDR2 are ENHRY and SYGVKD. The CDR3 DNA is TGTGCCATCAGTTTTAGGTCTAGCGGGAAGTACTACGAGCAGTACTTC. It translates to CAISFRSSGKYYEQYF.

The chain has TRBV2 and TRBJ2-3; 9 nucleotides line up with TRBD2. The V segment lost 10 bases and the J segment 2 bases; nucleotides outside the gene matches: 10. The CDR3 length is 15 residues. CDR1 is SNHLY, CDR2 FYNNEI, per germline. CDR3 nucleotide sequence: TGTGCCACTGAAGCGGGAGGCCCCTCCACAGATACGCAGTATTTT. Protein: CATEAGGPSTDTQYF. Using reference TRBV2 and TRBJ2-3 for the parts outside the CDR3, the full variable domain is EPEVTQTPSHQVTQMGQEVILRCVPISNHLYFYWYRQILGQKVEFLVSFYNNEISEKSEIFDDQFSVERPDGSNFTLKIRSTKLEDSAMYFCATEAGGPSTDTQYFGPGTRLTVL.

Points on this clonotype: Given the absence of the conserved phenylalanine or tryptophan at the CDR3 end, a read error is likely. It is unclear where the CDR3 begins or ends on the DNA, so no DNA is shown, and the CDR3 is as TCRdb lists it. The chain has TRBV5-4 and TRBJ2-5; TRBD1, as called in the table, went unchecked against the DNA. CDR1 is SGHNT, CDR2 YYREEE, per germline (reference sequence). The CDR3 is 15 amino acids in total, end residues counted. CDR3 amino acids: CASSWTGGYGYTFGS.

This clonotype was seen ten or more times. The chain employs TRBV4-1 and TRBJ2-5; D remains unclear. V was cut by 0 bases and J by 3 bases, with 20 bases left in between. This CDR3 spans 18 amino acids. Germline V CDR1 and CDR2: MGHRA, YSYEKL. The CDR3 here is CASSQDFSEHTIKETQYF. CDR3 sequence (DNA): TGCGCCAGCAGCCAAGATTTTAGTGAGCACACAATCAAAGAGACCCAGTACTTC.

This clonotype showed up just a few times. The genes are TRBV28 and TRBJ2-7, with D uncertain. This CDR3 comprises 13 residues. Germline CDR1 is MDHEN and CDR2 is SYDVKM. Deletions cut 8 bases from V and 0 bases from J, with 11 bases between. CDR3 coding DNA: TGTGCCAGCGGGATTAGGGTCTCCTACGAGCAGTACTTC. Its protein product is CASGIRVSYEQYF.

This clonotype was counted many times. J is TRBJ2-7 and V is TRBV7-9; D ambiguous. CDR3 length: 14 amino acids. Trimming left V 10 bases short and J 2 bases short, with 18 bases between. CDR1 and CDR2 from the germline V gene are SEHNR and FQNEAQ (reference sequence). In DNA, the CDR3 is TGTGCCACTAACCTAGGAAGACACCCCTACGAGCAGTACTTC. Translating gives CATNLGRHPYEQYF.

This clonotype was seen at least ten times. This chain joins TRBV12-3 or TRBV12-4 and TRBJ1-1; the D is unclear. Trimming pared 3 bases from V and 2 bases from J, leaving 10 bases between. The CDR3 runs 14 residues. The CDR3 spells CASSLWDANTEAFF. CDR3 DNA: TGTGCCAGCAGTTTGTGGGATGCCAACACTGAAGCTTTCTTT.

The genes are TRBV7-2 and TRBJ1-2, with 10 bases aligning to TRBD1. In germline, CDR1 is SGHTA, CDR2 FQGNSA. The J segment lost 8 bases and the V segment lost 4 bases, leaving 7 bases of the junction unmatched. CDR3 size: 14 residues. CDR3 coding DNA: TGTGCCAGCAGCTCTAGACAGGGGGCGAAAGGCTACACCTTC. As protein: CASSSRQGAKGYTF.

In this sample, this clonotype turned up many times. In nucleotides, the CDR3 is TGTGCCACTTACTCCCTAGCGGGCGAAAGCACAGATACGCAGTATTTT. This translates into CATYSLAGESTDTQYF. V usage is TRBV10-3 and J usage is TRBJ2-3, with 8 bases matching TRBD2. This CDR3 spans 16 amino acids. The trim removed 10 bases at V and 0 bases at J, leaving 12 bases unmatched. Per the germline V gene, CDR1 is ENHRY and CDR2 is SYGVKD.

Many counts were recorded for this clonotype. The chain links TRBV20-1 to TRBJ1-3; 10 nucleotides match TRBD1. The length of the CDR3 is 15 residues. V shed 6 bases, J shed 8 bases, and the junction held 13 bases outside the gene matches. Germline CDR1 DFQATT, CDR2 SNEGSKA (reference sequence). CDR3 sequence (DNA): TGCAGTGCGGCAGACAGGGGGCGGTCGGAGGACACCATATATTTT. It codes for CSAADRGRSEDTIYF.

This clonotype was counted at least ten times. The J gene is TRBJ1-5, the V gene TRBV2; tentative D call: TRBD1 (5 bases). The germline V gene has CDR1 SNHLY and CDR2 FYNNEI. V was clipped by 3 bases and J by 7 bases, with 13 bases between them. CDR3 length equals 14 residues. CDR3 in DNA: TGTGCCAGCAGTGATGGGGGACTCAGACAGCCCCAGCATTTT. Translation: CASSDGGLRQPQHF. The whole variable domain, remainder taken from reference TRBV2 and TRBJ1-5, is EPEVTQTPSHQVTQMGQEVILRCVPISNHLYFYWYRQILGQKVEFLVSFYNNEISEKSEIFDDQFSVERPDGSNFTLKIRSTKLEDSAMYFCASSDGGLRQPQHFGDGTRLSIL.

The chain links TRBV7-3 to TRBJ1-1; TRBD1 matches 12 bases. Losses at the gene ends were 6 bases for V and 2 bases for J; bases not matched to a gene: 4. Per the germline V gene, CDR1 is SGHTA and CDR2 is FQGTGA. CDR3 size: 15 residues. The CDR3 nucleotides read TGTGCCAGCAGAGCGGGACAGGGGGCAAACACTGAAGCTTTCTTT. Translated, it gives CASRAGQGANTEAFF.

The V gene is TRBV15, the J gene TRBJ2-5; a weak D match, TRBD2 (6 bases). Germline CDR1 is LNHNV and CDR2 is YYDKDF (reference sequence). Trimming took off 1 base at V and 4 bases at J, with 10 bases between the two ends. The CDR3 totals 14 residues. Written as DNA, the CDR3 is TGTGCCACCAGCAGAGCGGGAGTGGTAGAGACCCAGTACTTC. Translation gives CATSRAGVVETQYF. Full variable domain (rest looked up from reference TRBV15 and TRBJ2-5): DAMVIQNPRYQVTQFGKPVTLSCSQTLNHNVMYWYQQKSSQAPKLLFHYYDKDFNNEADTPDNFQSRRPNTSFCFLDIRSPGLGDTAMYLCATSRAGVVETQYFGPGTRLLVL.

The chain couples TRBV7-2 to TRBJ2-7; 10 bases match TRBD1. V lost 1 base to trimming and J lost 1 base; unmatched junction nucleotides: 13. From germline, CDR1 is SGHTA and CDR2 FQGNSA. The CDR3 contains 19 residues. The CDR3: CASSLERPGTGARSYEQYF. DNA of the CDR3: TGTGCCAGCAGCTTAGAGCGTCCCGGGACAGGGGCTAGGTCCTACGAGCAGTACTTC. Using reference TRBV7-2 and TRBJ2-7 for the parts outside the CDR3, the full variable domain is GAGVSQSPSNKVTEKGKDVELRCDPISGHTALYWYRQSLGQGLEFLIYFQGNSAPDKSGLPSDRFSAERTGGSVSTLTIQRTQQEDSAVYLCASSLERPGTGARSYEQYFGPGTRLTVT.

This clonotype was counted ten times or more. An end of the junction differs from the germline gene, which may be a read error. This chain uses TRBV5-1 with TRBJ2-7, with TRBD2 identical over 7 bases. The germline CDR1 and CDR2 sequences are SGHRS and YFSETQ. The CDR3 contains 15 residues. The CDR3 DNA follows: TGCGCCAGCAGCTTGGTTCCTAGCGGATCCTACGGGCAGTACTTC. This encodes CASSLVPSGSYGQYF.